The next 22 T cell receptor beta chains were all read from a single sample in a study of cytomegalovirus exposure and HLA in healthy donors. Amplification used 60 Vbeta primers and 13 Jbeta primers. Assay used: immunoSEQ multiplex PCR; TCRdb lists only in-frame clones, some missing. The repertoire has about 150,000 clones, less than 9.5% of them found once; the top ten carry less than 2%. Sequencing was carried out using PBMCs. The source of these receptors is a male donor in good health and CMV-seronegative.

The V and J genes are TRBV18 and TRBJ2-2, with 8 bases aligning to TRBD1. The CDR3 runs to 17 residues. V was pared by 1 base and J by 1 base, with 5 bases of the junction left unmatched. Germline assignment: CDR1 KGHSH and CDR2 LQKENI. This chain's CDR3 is CASSPLGTGGNTGELFF. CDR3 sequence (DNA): TGTGCCAGCTCACCACTGGGGACAGGTGGGAACACCGGGGAGCTGTTTTTT.

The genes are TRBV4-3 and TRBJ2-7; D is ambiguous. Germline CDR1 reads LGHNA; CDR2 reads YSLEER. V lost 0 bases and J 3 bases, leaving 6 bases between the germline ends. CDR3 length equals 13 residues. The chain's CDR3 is CASSQEASYEQYF. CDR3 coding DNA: TGCGCCAGCAGCCAAGAAGCTAGCTACGAGCAGTACTTC.

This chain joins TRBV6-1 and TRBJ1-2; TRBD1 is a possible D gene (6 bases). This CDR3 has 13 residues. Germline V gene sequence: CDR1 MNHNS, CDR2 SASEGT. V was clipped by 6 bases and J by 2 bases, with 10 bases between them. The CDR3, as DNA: TGTGCCAGCAGGATGGACAGAAACTATGGCTACACCTTC. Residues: CASRMDRNYGYTF.

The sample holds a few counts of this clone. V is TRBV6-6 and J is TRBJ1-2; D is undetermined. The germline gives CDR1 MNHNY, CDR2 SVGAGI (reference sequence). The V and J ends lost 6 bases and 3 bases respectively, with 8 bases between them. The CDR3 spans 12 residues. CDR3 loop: CASSFTDYGYTF. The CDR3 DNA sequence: TGTGCCAGCAGCTTCACAGACTATGGCTACACCTTC.

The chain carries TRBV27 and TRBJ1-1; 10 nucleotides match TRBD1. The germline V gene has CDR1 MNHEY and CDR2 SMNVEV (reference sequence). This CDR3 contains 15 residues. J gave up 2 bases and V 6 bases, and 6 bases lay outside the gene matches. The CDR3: CASSLRTGGNTEAFF. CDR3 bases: TGTGCCAGCAGCCTTAGGACAGGGGGAAACACTGAAGCTTTCTTT.

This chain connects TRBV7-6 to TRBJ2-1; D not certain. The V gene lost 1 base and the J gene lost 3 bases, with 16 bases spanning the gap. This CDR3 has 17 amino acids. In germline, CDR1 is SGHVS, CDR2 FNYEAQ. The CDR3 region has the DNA TGTGCCAGCAGCTTAGGTCTCTTTCGGTCCCGCTACAATGAGCAGTTCTTC. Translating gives CASSLGLFRSRYNEQFF.

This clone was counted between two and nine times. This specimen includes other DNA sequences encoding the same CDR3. CDR3 DNA: TGTGCCAGCAGTTACAGGCAGGGGTACGAGCAGTACTTC. It is translated as CASSYRQGYEQYF. This sequence joins TRBV6-5 and TRBJ2-7; TRBD1 is a possible D gene (6 bases). Germline V lookup: CDR1 MNHEY, CDR2 SVGAGI. The CDR3 runs to 13 residues. V was trimmed by 2 bases and J by 4 bases, leaving 9 bases between them.

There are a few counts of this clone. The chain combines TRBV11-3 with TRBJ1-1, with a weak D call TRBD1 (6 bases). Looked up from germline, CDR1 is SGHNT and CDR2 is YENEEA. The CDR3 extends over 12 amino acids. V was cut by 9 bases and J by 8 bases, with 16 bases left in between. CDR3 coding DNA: TGTGCCAGGCATTCGGGGACAAGAGAAGCTTTCTTT. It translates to CARHSGTREAFF.

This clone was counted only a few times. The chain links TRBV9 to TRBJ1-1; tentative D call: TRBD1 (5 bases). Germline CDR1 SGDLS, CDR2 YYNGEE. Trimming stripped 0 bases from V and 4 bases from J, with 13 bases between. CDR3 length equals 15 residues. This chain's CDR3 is CASSVGGRGGTEAFF. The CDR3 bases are TGTGCCAGCAGCGTAGGTGGAAGGGGAGGCACTGAAGCTTTCTTT.

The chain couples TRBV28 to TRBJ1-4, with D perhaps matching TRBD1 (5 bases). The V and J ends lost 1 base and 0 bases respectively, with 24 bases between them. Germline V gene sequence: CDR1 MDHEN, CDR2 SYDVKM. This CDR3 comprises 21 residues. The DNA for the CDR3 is TGTGCCAGCAGTTTATTCATTTTAAGGGGTGGTAAACTCGCAACTAATGAAAAACTGTTTTTT. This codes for CASSLFILRGGKLATNEKLFF.

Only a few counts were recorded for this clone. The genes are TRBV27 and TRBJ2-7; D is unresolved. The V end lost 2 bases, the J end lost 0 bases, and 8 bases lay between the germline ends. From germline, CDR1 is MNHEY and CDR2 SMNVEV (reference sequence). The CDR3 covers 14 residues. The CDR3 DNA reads TGTGCCAGCAGTTTAGCGAAGTCCTCCTACGAGCAGTACTTC. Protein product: CASSLAKSSYEQYF.

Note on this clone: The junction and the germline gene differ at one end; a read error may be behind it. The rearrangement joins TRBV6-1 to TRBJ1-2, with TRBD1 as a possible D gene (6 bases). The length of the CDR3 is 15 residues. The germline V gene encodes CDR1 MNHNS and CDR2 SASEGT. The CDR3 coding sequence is TGTGCCGGCAGAAATCGGGACACGGGATCCTATGGCTACACCTTC. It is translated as CAGRNRDTGSYGYTF.

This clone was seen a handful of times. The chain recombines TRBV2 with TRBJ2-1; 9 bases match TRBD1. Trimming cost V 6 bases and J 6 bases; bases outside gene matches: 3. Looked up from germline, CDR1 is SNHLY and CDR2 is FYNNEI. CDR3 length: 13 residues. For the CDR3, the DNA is TGTGCCAGCAGCCTGGACAGGGGCAATGAGCAGTTCTTC. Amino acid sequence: CASSLDRGNEQFF.

CDR3 amino acids: CASSFRHGGGNQPQHF. CDR3 nucleotides: TGTGCCAGCAGCTTTAGGCACGGGGGGGGCAATCAGCCCCAGCATTTT. The rearrangement joins TRBV5-6 to TRBJ1-5; possibly TRBD1 for D (5 bases). The CDR3 loop spans 16 amino acids. Between the trimmed V and J ends, which lost 2 bases and 2 bases, there was a span of 14 bases. Germline CDR1 reads SGHDT; CDR2 reads YYEEEE. Using reference TRBV5-6 and TRBJ1-5 for the parts outside the CDR3, the full variable domain is DAGVTQSPTHLIKTRGQQVTLRCSPKSGHDTVSWYQQALGQGPQFIFQYYEEEERQRGNFPDRFSGHQFPNYSSELNVNALLLGDSALYLCASSFRHGGGNQPQHFGDGTRLSIL.

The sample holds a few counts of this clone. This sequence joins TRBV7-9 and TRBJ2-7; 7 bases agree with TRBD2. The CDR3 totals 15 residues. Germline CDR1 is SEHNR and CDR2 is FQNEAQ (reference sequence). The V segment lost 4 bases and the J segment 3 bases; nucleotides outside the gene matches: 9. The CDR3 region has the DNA TGTGCCAGCAGCTCCCCCGGCAGGGACTACTACGAGCAGTACTTC. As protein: CASSSPGRDYYEQYF.

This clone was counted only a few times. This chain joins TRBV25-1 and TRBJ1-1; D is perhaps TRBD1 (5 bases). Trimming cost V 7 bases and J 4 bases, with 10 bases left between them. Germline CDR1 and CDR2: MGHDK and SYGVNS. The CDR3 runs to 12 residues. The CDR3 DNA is TGTGCCAGCATGGAGGGGTTCACTGAAGCTTTCTTT. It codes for CASMEGFTEAFF.

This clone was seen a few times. In DNA, the CDR3 is TGCGCCAGCAGCTTAGATGGGACAGTGACCCAGTACTTC. Amino acid sequence: CASSLDGTVTQYF. The J gene is TRBJ2-5, the V gene TRBV5-1; 7 bases are a match to TRBD1. There are 13 residues in the CDR3. Losses at the gene ends were 2 bases for V and 7 bases for J; bases not matched to a gene: 5. CDR1 and CDR2 from the germline V gene are SGHRS and YFSETQ.

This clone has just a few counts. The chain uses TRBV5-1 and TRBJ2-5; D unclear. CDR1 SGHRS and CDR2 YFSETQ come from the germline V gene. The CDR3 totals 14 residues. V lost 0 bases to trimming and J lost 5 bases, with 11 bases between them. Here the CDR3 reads CASSLDSSPETQYF. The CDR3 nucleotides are TGCGCCAGCAGCTTGGACTCATCCCCGGAGACCCAGTACTTC.

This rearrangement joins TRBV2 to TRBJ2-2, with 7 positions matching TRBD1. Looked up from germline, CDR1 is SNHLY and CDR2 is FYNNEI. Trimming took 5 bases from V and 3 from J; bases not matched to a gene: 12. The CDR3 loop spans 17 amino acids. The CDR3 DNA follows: TGTGCCAGCAGTCTGTCCAGACAGGGAGAGGACACCGGGGAGCTGTTTTTT. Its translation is CASSLSRQGEDTGELFF.

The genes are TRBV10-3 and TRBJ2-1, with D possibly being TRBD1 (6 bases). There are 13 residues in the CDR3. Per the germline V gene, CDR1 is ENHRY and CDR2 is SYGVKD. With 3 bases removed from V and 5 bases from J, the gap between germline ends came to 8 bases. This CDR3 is CAISDRGHNEQFF. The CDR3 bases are TGTGCCATCAGTGACAGGGGCCACAATGAGCAGTTCTTC.

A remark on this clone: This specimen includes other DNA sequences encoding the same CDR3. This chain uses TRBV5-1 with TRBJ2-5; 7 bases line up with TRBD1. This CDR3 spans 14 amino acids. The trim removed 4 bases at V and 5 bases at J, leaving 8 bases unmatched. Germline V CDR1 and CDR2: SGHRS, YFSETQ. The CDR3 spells CASSPGQLGETQYF. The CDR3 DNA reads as TGCGCCAGCAGCCCGGGACAGTTGGGGGAGACCCAGTACTTC.

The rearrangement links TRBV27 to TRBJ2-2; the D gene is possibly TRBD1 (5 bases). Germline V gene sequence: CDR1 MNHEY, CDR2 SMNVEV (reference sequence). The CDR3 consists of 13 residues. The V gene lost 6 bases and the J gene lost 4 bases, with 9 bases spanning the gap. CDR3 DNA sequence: TGTGCCAGCAGCCCGGACATCACCGGGGAGCTGTTTTTT. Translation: CASSPDITGELFF.